This T cell receptor beta chain is drawn from a study of cytomegalovirus exposure and HLA in healthy donors. Study-level results: Sequencing likely generated an artifact that appeared as a cluster of highly shared sequence variants. Reported findings show TCR beta sequences accurately forecast HLA-A and HLA-B alleles in most subjects.

Germline loops: CDR1 MNHEY, CDR2 SMNVEV (reference sequence). Trimming took 7 bases from V and 1 from J, leaving 13 bases between them. The CDR3 contains 15 residues. The study ran its PCR with 60 Vbeta and 13 Jbeta primers. The repertoire was sequenced with immunoSEQ multiplex PCR; TCRdb's copy has only in-frame clones and lacks some. The sample records fewer than 250,000 clones, approximately 78% being singletons. Concerning this clone: Its specificity is unknown.

Sample: PBMCs. The chain links TRBV27 to TRBJ2-2, with TRBD2 as a possible D gene (5 bases). The receptor's source is a male donor in good health and CMV-seronegative. The CDR3 here is CASTEGDRNTGELFF. The CDR3 DNA reads TGTGCCAGCACCGAGGGCGATCGGAACACCGGGGAGCTGTTTTTT.